Sequencing of this TCR beta chain was carried out in a study of blood T cell repertoires in COVID-19. Overall study: There were acute and convalescent COVID-19 samples, and they came from the United States, Italy and Spain. T cells, B-cell-depleted T cells, or PBMCs supplied cDNA or gDNA.

The germline V and J ends were trimmed by 6 bases and 9 bases, with 15 bases remaining between them. The CDR3 extends over 14 amino acids. The germline V gene encodes CDR1 MNHEY and CDR2 SVGAGI. Original data processing: Amplification of reference gene primers provided the estimated nucleated cell counts. Some clones are missing from TCRdb's copy, which holds only in-frame ones; the method was immunoSEQ multiplex PCR. From that table come the V and J calls and clone size; the DNA was used to work out D and trimming. The top ten clones hold 9.5% to 10% of a sample with 330,000 or so clones, around 90% of them seen once. This clone was recorded at least ten times.

J is TRBJ1-6 and V is TRBV6-5, with D possibly being TRBD1 (5 bases). The origin of this receptor is a man aged 25-45 years with COVID-19, enrolled during active disease. Sequencing was carried out using peripheral blood. CDR3 amino acids: CASSRGQGGSPLHF. The CDR3 DNA is TGTGCCAGCAGCCGCGGCCAGGGTGGTTCACCCCTCCACTTT.